A selection of T cell receptor beta chains follows, all from one sample in a study of neoadjuvant anti-PD-1 for oral cavity cancer. Libraries were prepared by immunoSEQ multiplex PCR; TCRdb keeps only in-frame clonotypes and omits some of them. Here the sample spans approximately 42,000 clones, 65% to 85% being singletons. The sequencing used PBMCs, collected after nivolumab (anti-PD-1) treatment. These receptors came from a person between 40 and 85 years old with oral cavity squamous cell carcinoma. Each CDR3 is given with its conserved first and last residue. Each record gives: V gene, D gene, clone size, J gene, CDR3 protein, CDR3 DNA. A D gene is named only where the DNA matches it firmly. Not all rows give a size; the values are once, few, many and, for expanded clones, a class.

V gene: TRBV28; D gene: TRBD1; clone size: -; J gene: TRBJ2-3; CDR3 protein: CASSPRQGLTDTQYF; CDR3 DNA: TGTGCCAGCAGCCCACGACAGGGGCTCACAGATACGCAGTATTTT
V gene: TRBV19; D gene: -; clone size: -; J gene: TRBJ2-2; CDR3 protein: CASSVGGLGTGELFF; CDR3 DNA: TGTGCCAGTAGTGTTGGGGGGCTAGGCACCGGGGAGCTGTTTTTT
V gene: TRBV2; D gene: -; clone size: -; J gene: TRBJ1-2; CDR3 protein: CASRGGRGNYGYTF; CDR3 DNA: TGTGCCAGCAGGGGGGGCAGGGGTAACTATGGCTACACCTTC
V gene: TRBV19; D gene: -; clone size: few; J gene: TRBJ1-5; CDR3 protein: CASTPLQGRQAQHF; CDR3 DNA: TGTGCCAGTACTCCCCTACAGGGTAGGCAGGCCCAGCATTTT
V gene: TRBV11-3; D gene: -; clone size: -; J gene: TRBJ2-7; CDR3 protein: CASSLGQAEQYF; CDR3 DNA: TGTGCCAGCAGCTTAGGCCAGGCAGAGCAGTACTTC
V gene: TRBV5-1; D gene: -; clone size: -; J gene: TRBJ2-3; CDR3 protein: CASSFGSVGSDTQYF; CDR3 DNA: TGCGCCAGCAGCTTCGGGAGCGTCGGGTCAGATACGCAGTATTTT
V gene: TRBV6-6; D gene: TRBD2; clone size: -; J gene: TRBJ2-1; CDR3 protein: CASSYSGGSSYNEQFF; CDR3 DNA: TGTGCCAGCAGTTACTCTGGCGGGAGCTCCTACAATGAGCAGTTCTTC
V gene: TRBV5-1; D gene: -; clone size: -; J gene: TRBJ1-2; CDR3 protein: CASSLAQGVYGYTF; CDR3 DNA: TGCGCCAGCAGCTTGGCGCAGGGAGTCTATGGCTACACCTTC
V gene: TRBV4-1; D gene: -; clone size: -; J gene: TRBJ2-3; CDR3 protein: CASSPSPGEDTQYF; CDR3 DNA: TGCGCCAGCAGCCCATCCCCAGGGGAAGATACGCAGTATTTT
V gene: TRBV9; D gene: TRBD2; clone size: few; J gene: TRBJ2-5; CDR3 protein: CASSPSGGETQYF; CDR3 DNA: TGTGCCAGCAGCCCTAGCGGAGGAGAGACCCAGTACTTC
V gene: TRBV13; D gene: TRBD2; clone size: -; J gene: TRBJ2-7; CDR3 protein: CASSQTGTSGSGEQYF; CDR3 DNA: TGTGCCAGCAGCCAAACAGGGACTAGCGGGAGTGGTGAGCAGTACTTC
V gene: TRBV28; D gene: -; clone size: once; J gene: TRBJ1-5; CDR3 protein: CASRIKTYPSNQPQHF; CDR3 DNA: TGTGCCAGCAGGATAAAGACATACCCAAGCAATCAGCCCCAGCATTTT
V gene: TRBV30; D gene: TRBD2; clone size: -; J gene: TRBJ2-3; CDR3 protein: CAWSVSLAGIADTQYF; CDR3 DNA: TGTGCCTGGAGTGTAAGCCTAGCGGGAATCGCAGATACGCAGTATTTT
V gene: TRBV7-2; D gene: -; clone size: -; J gene: TRBJ1-5; CDR3 protein: CASSRAGGGQPQHF; CDR3 DNA: TGTGCCAGCAGCCGAGCGGGGGGTGGGCAGCCCCAGCATTTT
V gene: TRBV11-2; D gene: -; clone size: -; J gene: TRBJ2-1; CDR3 protein: CASSPPGYNEQFF; CDR3 DNA: TGTGCCAGCAGCCCTCCGGGCTACAATGAGCAGTTCTTC
V gene: TRBV28; D gene: -; clone size: -; J gene: TRBJ2-7; CDR3 protein: CASSPDYEQYF; CDR3 DNA: TGTGCCAGCAGTCCAGACTACGAGCAGTACTTC
V gene: TRBV28; D gene: -; clone size: -; J gene: TRBJ2-4; CDR3 protein: CASSLRAGAKNIQYF; CDR3 DNA: TGTGCCAGCAGTCTACGGGCGGGAGCCAAAAACATTCAGTACTTC
V gene: TRBV5-4; D gene: TRBD2; clone size: -; J gene: TRBJ2-7; CDR3 protein: CASSPGGRAAEQYF; CDR3 DNA: TGTGCCAGCAGCCCTGGAGGGAGGGCCGCCGAGCAGTACTTC
V gene: TRBV28; D gene: -; clone size: -; J gene: TRBJ2-7; CDR3 protein: CASSLWGGRTYEQYF; CDR3 DNA: TGTGCCAGCAGTTTATGGGGGGGGCGCACCTACGAGCAGTACTTC
V gene: TRBV6-1; D gene: -; clone size: once; J gene: TRBJ1-3; CDR3 protein: CASTRDGQRGNTIYF; CDR3 DNA: TGTGCCAGCACCAGAGATGGACAGCGTGGAAACACCATATATTTT
V gene: TRBV18; D gene: -; clone size: few; J gene: TRBJ2-5; CDR3 protein: CASSPGETQYF; CDR3 DNA: TGTGCCAGCTCACCGGGAGAGACCCAGTACTTC
V gene: TRBV7-2; D gene: -; clone size: -; J gene: TRBJ2-3; CDR3 protein: CASSSQGDPATDTQYF; CDR3 DNA: TGTGCCAGCAGCTCTCAGGGTGATCCTGCCACAGATACGCAGTATTTT
V gene: TRBV30; D gene: -; clone size: once; J gene: TRBJ1-6; CDR3 protein: CALETLSGSPLHF; CDR3 DNA: TGTGCCTTAGAGACCTTAAGTGGTTCACCCCTCCACTTT
V gene: TRBV6-5; D gene: -; clone size: -; J gene: TRBJ1-5; CDR3 protein: CASRGRDNQPQHF; CDR3 DNA: TGTGCCAGCAGGGGACGGGACAATCAGCCCCAGCATTTT
V gene: TRBV19; D gene: -; clone size: -; J gene: TRBJ1-5; CDR3 protein: CASSMRRTRVNQPQHF; CDR3 DNA: TGTGCCAGTAGTATGCGGCGGACAAGGGTGAATCAGCCCCAGCATTTT